This T cell receptor beta chain is drawn from a study of blood T cell repertoires in COVID-19. Looking at the study overall: Donors in the United States, Italy and Spain gave samples during acute or convalescent COVID-19.

TCRdb's table, derived via immunoSEQ multiplex PCR, lists solely in-frame clones and lacks some. The sample carries about 130,000 clones, almost 80% recorded once. The junction had 8 bases not matched to a gene; V was cut back by 6 bases and J by 4 bases. The length of the CDR3 is 14 residues. Per the germline V gene, CDR1 is MDHEN and CDR2 is SYDVKM. This TCR was recovered from a man aged 55 to 70 who had recovered from COVID-19. This chain joins TRBV28 and TRBJ1-2; 7 positions match TRBD1. Material for sequencing was peripheral blood. The chain's CDR3 is CASRRPGTAYGYTF. The CDR3 DNA reads as TGTGCCAGCAGGAGACCCGGGACAGCCTATGGCTACACCTTC.